The 21 T cell receptor beta chains given below trace back to one sample, sequenced in a study of blood T cell repertoires in COVID-19. Clones were sequenced by immunoSEQ multiplex PCR, and TCRdb holds only the in-frame ones, with some missing. The sample gives about 200,000 clones, more than 85% of which show up once; 1.9% is in the top ten. Sequencing was done on a sample of peripheral blood. Every receptor here comes from a middle-aged man with active or convalescent COVID-19.

The chain uses TRBV18 and TRBJ2-1, with a possible D match to TRBD1 (5 bases). Trimming shortened V by 1 base and J by 2 bases, and 15 bases separated the two germline ends. Germline CDR1 reads KGHSH; CDR2 reads LQKENI. The CDR3 extends over 17 amino acids. CDR3 protein: CASSPQWQGSPYNEQFF. CDR3 nucleotides: TGTGCCAGCTCACCACAGTGGCAGGGATCGCCCTACAATGAGCAGTTCTTC.

The chain carries TRBV29-1 and TRBJ1-1; D gene uncertain. The V gene lost 3 bases and the J gene lost 1 base, with 3 bases spanning the gap. CDR1 and CDR2 (germline): SQVTM, ANQGSEA. This CDR3 region has 11 residues. CDR3 amino acids: CSVDQNTEAFF. The CDR3 nucleotides are TGCAGCGTTGACCAGAACACTGAAGCTTTCTTT.

The chain employs TRBV2 and TRBJ2-1; the match to TRBD2 covers 8 bases. J gave up 9 bases and V 5 bases, and 9 bases lay outside the gene matches. Germline CDR1 reads SNHLY; CDR2 reads FYNNEI. The CDR3 loop spans 14 amino acids. The chain's CDR3 is CASSRQREWSEQFF. CDR3 bases: TGTGCCAGCAGTAGGCAGCGGGAGTGGAGTGAGCAGTTCTTC.

This clone was found a few times. This chain's CDR3 is CASSEWLEAFNQPQHF. The CDR3 bases are TGTGCCAGCAGTGAGTGGCTTGAGGCGTTCAATCAGCCCCAGCATTTT. The genes are TRBV2 and TRBJ1-5; no reliable D call. The V end lost 3 bases, the J end lost 3 bases, and 15 bases lay between the germline ends. The germline V gene has CDR1 SNHLY and CDR2 FYNNEI. The CDR3 contains 16 residues.

The rearrangement uses TRBV6-2 or TRBV6-3 and TRBJ1-2, with 8 bases that match TRBD1. In germline, CDR1 is MNHEY, CDR2 SVGEGT. The V segment lost 1 base and the J segment 6 bases; nucleotides outside the gene matches: 10. The CDR3 runs to 16 residues. The DNA for the CDR3 is TGTGCCAGCAGTTACTACTCGTCGACAGGGGAAGATGGCTACACCTTC. Translating gives CASSYYSSTGEDGYTF.

This clone was detected only once. J is TRBJ1-1 and V is TRBV2; a possible D gene is TRBD1 (6 bases). CDR1 is SNHLY and CDR2 is FYNNEI in the germline V gene. The CDR3 consists of 14 residues. Trimming removed 5 bases from V and 4 bases from J, with 14 bases in between. CDR3 sequence reads: CASSTQGSGTEAFF. The CDR3 region has the DNA TGTGCCAGCAGTACACAGGGTTCAGGCACTGAAGCTTTCTTT.

This rearrangement joins TRBV9 to TRBJ1-3; tentative D call: TRBD1 (5 bases). Germline CDR1 reads SGDLS; CDR2 reads YYNGEE. The V gene lost 1 base and the J gene lost 3 bases, with 14 bases spanning the gap. This CDR3 is 16 amino acids long. The chain's CDR3 is CASSVQFAGLGNTIYF. CDR3 nucleotide sequence: TGTGCCAGCAGCGTACAATTTGCGGGACTTGGAAACACCATATATTTT.

This clone was seen a handful of times. The chain has TRBV2 and TRBJ1-6, with D perhaps matching TRBD1 (5 bases). Trimming removed 4 bases from V and 8 bases from J, with 21 bases in between. This CDR3 region has 17 residues. From germline, CDR1 is SNHLY and CDR2 FYNNEI. The CDR3 DNA reads as TGTGCCAGCAGTGTACCCCGGGACTCTACTTATCATTCACCCCTCCACTTT. The encoded protein is CASSVPRDSTYHSPLHF.

The genes are TRBV6-1 and TRBJ2-3; 9 positions match TRBD2. This CDR3 is 15 amino acids long. Germline V gene sequence: CDR1 MNHNS, CDR2 SASEGT. J gave up 4 bases and V 3 bases, and 5 bases lay outside the gene matches. CDR3 region: CASSDIAGASDTQYF. The CDR3 DNA reads as TGTGCCAGCAGTGATATAGCGGGAGCATCAGATACGCAGTATTTT.

The chain has TRBV12-3 or TRBV12-4 and TRBJ1-1; 9 bases are shared with TRBD1. The CDR3 length is 13 residues. Losses at the gene ends were 6 bases for V and 5 bases for J; bases not matched to a gene: 4. The DNA of the CDR3 is TGTGCCAGCAGATCGACAGGGGGGACTGAAGCTTTCTTT. Translating gives CASRSTGGTEAFF.

The chain carries TRBV9 and TRBJ1-5; maybe TRBD1 (6 bases). V was trimmed by 4 bases and J by 0 bases, leaving 11 bases between them. Germline V lookup: CDR1 SGDLS, CDR2 YYNGEE. The CDR3 contains 15 residues. The CDR3 loop reads CASSQTGYSNQPQHF. CDR3 in DNA: TGTGCCAGCAGCCAAACAGGGTATAGCAATCAGCCCCAGCATTTT.

The chain combines TRBV5-1 with TRBJ2-3; 14 nucleotides line up with TRBD2. Germline CDR1 SGHRS, CDR2 YFSETQ. The length of the CDR3 is 17 residues. Losses at the gene ends were 3 bases for V and 2 bases for J; bases not matched to a gene: 5. The CDR3: CASSSSGLAGVTDTQYF. CDR3 nucleotide sequence: TGCGCCAGCAGCTCCTCGGGACTAGCGGGGGTCACAGATACGCAGTATTTT. Full variable domain (missing parts from reference TRBV5-1 and TRBJ2-3): KAGVTQTPRYLIKTRGQQVTLSCSPISGHRSVSWYQQTPGQGLQFLFEYFSETQRNKGNFPGRFSGRQFSNSRSEMNVSTLELGDSALYLCASSSSGLAGVTDTQYFGPGTRLTVL.

The CDR3 sequence: CASSPQVTDTQYF. In DNA, the CDR3 is TGTGCCAGCAGCCCACAGGTAACAGATACGCAGTATTTT. This chain joins TRBV9 and TRBJ2-3; D might be TRBD1 (5 bases). The CDR3 covers 13 residues. With 4 bases removed from V and 3 bases from J, the gap between germline ends came to 9 bases. CDR1 is SGDLS and CDR2 is YYNGEE in the germline V gene.

The chain combines TRBV19 with TRBJ1-1; 12 bases match TRBD1. The germline V gene has CDR1 LNHDA and CDR2 SQIVND (reference sequence). This CDR3 has 15 amino acids. J lost 1 base, V lost 8 bases, and 5 bases had no gene match. DNA for the CDR3: TGTGCCAGTGTGGGACAGGGGGCGGGGAACACTGAAGCTTTCTTT. As protein: CASVGQGAGNTEAFF. Supplemented by reference TRBV19 and TRBJ1-1, the full variable domain reads DGGITQSPKYLFRKEGQNVTLSCEQNLNHDAMYWYRQDPGQGLRLIYYSQIVNDFQKGDIAEGYSVSREKKESFPLTVTSAQKNPTAFYLCASVGQGAGNTEAFFGQGTRLTVV.

The V gene is TRBV7-6, the J gene TRBJ2-6; no clear D gene. CDR3 length equals 17 residues. Trimming stripped 5 bases from V and 0 bases from J, with 14 bases between. Germline loops: CDR1 SGHVS, CDR2 FNYEAQ. The CDR3 DNA reads TGTGCCAGCAGCGCCTACCGCCGCGGCTCTGGGGCCAACGTCCTGACTTTC. Its translation is CASSAYRRGSGANVLTF. The full variable domain, in which reference TRBV7-6 and TRBJ2-6 provide the parts outside the CDR3, is GAGVSQSPRYKVTKRGQDVALRCDPISGHVSLYWYRQALGQGPEFLTYFNYEAQQDKSGLPNDRFSAERPEGSISTLTIQRTEQRDSAMYRCASSAYRRGSGANVLTFGAGSRLTVL.

The chain couples TRBV4-2 to TRBJ2-3; 10 bases fit TRBD2. CDR3 length: 17 amino acids. Germline trimming cut 1 base from V and 0 bases from J; bases unmatched to any gene: 4. CDR1 and CDR2 from the germline V gene are LGHNA and YNFKEQ. This CDR3 reads CASSQATSGTSTDTQYF. The CDR3 DNA is TGTGCCAGCAGCCAAGCAACTAGCGGGACTAGCACAGATACGCAGTATTTT.

The DNA for the CDR3 is TGTGCCAGCAGCACCGGGACAAGCAGTTACGAGCAGTACTTC. Translated, it gives CASSTGTSSYEQYF. The J gene is TRBJ2-7, the V gene TRBV5-4; maybe TRBD1 (6 bases). Germline V CDR1 and CDR2: SGHNT, YYREEE (reference sequence). V was trimmed by 4 bases and J by 4 bases, leaving 15 bases between them. CDR3 length equals 14 residues.

The chain joins TRBV30 to TRBJ2-3; TRBD2 matches at 10 bases. CDR1 is GTSNPN, CDR2 SVGIG, per germline (reference sequence). This CDR3 is 15 amino acids long. With 1 base clipped from V and 3 bases from J, the junction kept 4 bases outside the gene matches. In DNA form, the CDR3 reads TGTGCCTGGAGTGAAGGGACTAGCGAAACAGATACGCAGTATTTT. Residues: CAWSEGTSETDTQYF.

V usage is TRBV18 and J usage is TRBJ1-3; D is perhaps TRBD1 (5 bases). In germline, CDR1 is KGHSH, CDR2 LQKENI. The CDR3 extends over 20 amino acids. The V end was cut by 2 bases, the J end by 0 bases, with 23 bases between. CDR3 DNA: TGTGCCAGCTCACCAAGACAGATACAGACCCCCTTCCCCTCTGGAAACACCATATATTTT. Its protein product is CASSPRQIQTPFPSGNTIYF.

This sequence joins TRBV29-1 and TRBJ2-2; 7 bases map to TRBD2. The trim removed 5 bases at V and 7 bases at J, leaving 7 bases unmatched. The CDR3 runs to 13 residues. The V gene's germline CDR1 is SQVTM and CDR2 ANQGSEA. The CDR3 DNA is TGCAGCGTTTGTTGGAGGGAGGGCGGGGAGCTGTTTTTT. It translates to CSVCWREGGELFF.

The chain uses TRBV3-1 (or the pseudogene TRBV3-2) and TRBJ2-3, with TRBD2 matching 9 bases. V lost 1 base to trimming and J lost 5 bases; unmatched junction nucleotides: 13. CDR3 length equals 18 residues. CDR1 and CDR2 from the germline V gene are LGHDT and YNNKEL (reference sequence). CDR3 nucleotide sequence: TGTGCCAGCAGCCAAGTGAGAAGGGAAGCGGGAGGAGGAGATACGCAGTATTTT. Translated, it gives CASSQVRREAGGGDTQYF.